This T cell receptor beta chain was sequenced for a study of preoperative IRX-2 immunotherapy in early breast cancer. The CDR3 contains 15 residues. The V and J ends lost 0 bases and 4 bases respectively, with 10 bases between them. Germline-derived CDR1 and CDR2 are SGHDT and YYEEEE. Measured with immunoSEQ multiplex PCR; TCRdb has only the in-frame clones, and not every one. The sample lists about 23,000 clones, approximately 90% occurring once. Treatment indicated: preoperative locoregional IRX-2 cytokine immunotherapy. Samples came from a phase Ib trial of preoperative locoregional IRX-2 cytokine immunotherapy.

V and J are TRBV5-6 and TRBJ2-2, with D possibly called TRBD1 or TRBD2 (5 bases each). The sequences come from tumor tissue, collected after IRX-2 immunotherapy. This TCR was recovered from a human donor with breast cancer. CDR3: CASSLGPGGTGELFF. In DNA, the CDR3 is TGTGCCAGCAGCTTGGGTCCTGGGGGCACCGGGGAGCTGTTTTTT.